This TCR beta chain was recorded in a study of Graves' ophthalmopathy and Graves' hyperthyroidism. The TCR beta CDR3 regions underwent amplification from RNA transcripts. HTBI primers served in a first-round RT-PCR, which a second-round multiplex PCR followed. TCRdb re-analysed the multiplex PCR reads in MiXCR, keeping a single row per CDR3 protein. The data contain more than 300,000 distinct CDR3 sequences, roughly 15% of them seen just once; the ten biggest clones take up 2% to 3%. Diagnosis used clinical symptoms, serum thyroxine, TRAb, thyroid ultrasound and orbital computed tomography. What supplied the PBMCs was roughly 10 ml of fresh peripheral blood. Germline V CDR1 and CDR2: SGHNT, YYREEE (reference sequence). Trimming stripped 0 bases from V and 2 bases from J, with 21 bases between. The CDR3 loop spans 18 amino acids. This clonotype was seen ten or more times. Its antigen is not identified.

Study results and caveats: Most clonotypes expanded in thyroid above 0.001 frequency were present in blood too. Ophthalmopathy versus stable hyperthyroidism: 13-signature model gave under 90% sensitivity, 81.08% specificity.

V gene TRBV5-4 combines with J gene TRBJ2-7; D unclear. Sequencing was done on a sample of peripheral blood. The clonotype originates from an adult woman with stable Graves' hyperthyroidism. In DNA form, the CDR3 reads TGTGCCAGCAGCTTGGCCGGATGGGGTTCCACAAGGACCTACGAGCAGTACTTC. Translated, it gives CASSLAGWGSTRTYEQYF.